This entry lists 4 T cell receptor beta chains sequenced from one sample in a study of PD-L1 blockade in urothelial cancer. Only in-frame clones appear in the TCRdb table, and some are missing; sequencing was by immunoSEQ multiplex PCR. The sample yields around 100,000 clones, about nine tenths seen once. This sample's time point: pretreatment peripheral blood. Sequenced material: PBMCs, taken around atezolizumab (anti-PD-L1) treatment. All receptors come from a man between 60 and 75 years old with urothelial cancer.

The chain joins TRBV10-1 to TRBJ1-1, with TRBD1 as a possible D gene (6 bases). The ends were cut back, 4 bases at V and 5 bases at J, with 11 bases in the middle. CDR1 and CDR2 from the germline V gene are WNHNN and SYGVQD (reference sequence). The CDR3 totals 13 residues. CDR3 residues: CASSGQQGTEAFF. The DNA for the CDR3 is TGCGCCAGCAGTGGACAGCAGGGGACTGAAGCTTTCTTT.

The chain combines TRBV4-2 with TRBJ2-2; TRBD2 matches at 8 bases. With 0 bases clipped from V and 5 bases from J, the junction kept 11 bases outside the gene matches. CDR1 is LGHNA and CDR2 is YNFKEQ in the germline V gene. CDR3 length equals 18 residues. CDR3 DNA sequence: TGTGCCAGCAGCCAAGATGGGGCTAGCGGGTTGCGGACCGGGGAGCTGTTTTTT. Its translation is CASSQDGASGLRTGELFF.

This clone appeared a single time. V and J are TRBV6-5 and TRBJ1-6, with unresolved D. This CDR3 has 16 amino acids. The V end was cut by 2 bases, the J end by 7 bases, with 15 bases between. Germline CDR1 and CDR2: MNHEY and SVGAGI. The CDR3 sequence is CASSYPLTYGNSPLHF. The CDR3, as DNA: TGTGCCAGCAGTTACCCATTGACTTATGGGAATTCACCCCTCCACTTT.

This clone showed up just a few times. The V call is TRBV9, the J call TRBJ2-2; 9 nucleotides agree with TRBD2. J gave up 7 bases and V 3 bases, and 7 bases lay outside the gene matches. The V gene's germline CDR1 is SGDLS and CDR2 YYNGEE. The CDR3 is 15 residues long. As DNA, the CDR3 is TGTGCCAGCAGCGGGCGGGGGGGCCAGGTCGGGGAGCTGTTTTTT. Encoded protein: CASSGRGGQVGELFF.